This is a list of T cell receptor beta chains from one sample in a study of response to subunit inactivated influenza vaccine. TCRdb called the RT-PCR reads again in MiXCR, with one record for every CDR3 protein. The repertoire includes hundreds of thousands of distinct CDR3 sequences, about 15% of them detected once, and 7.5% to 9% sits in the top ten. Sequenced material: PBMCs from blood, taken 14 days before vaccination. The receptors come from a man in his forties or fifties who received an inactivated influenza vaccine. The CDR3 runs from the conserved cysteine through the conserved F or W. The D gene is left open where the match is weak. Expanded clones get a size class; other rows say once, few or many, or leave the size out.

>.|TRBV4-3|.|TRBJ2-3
TGCGCCAGCAGCCGAATTACGACCCGGACAGATACGCAGTATTTT
CASSRITTRTDTQYF
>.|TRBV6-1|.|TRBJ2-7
TGTGCCAGCAGTCCCGGGAGCGTAGGCGACGAGCAGTACTTC
CASSPGSVGDEQYF
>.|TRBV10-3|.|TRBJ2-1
TGTGCCATCAGTGAACGACTATTTGGGTGGGGGGAGCAGTTCTTC
CAISERLFGWGEQFF
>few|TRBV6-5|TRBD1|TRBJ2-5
TGTGCCAGCAGTTCCTCTTCCGCGACAGGGGAGACCCAGTACTTC
CASSSSSATGETQYF
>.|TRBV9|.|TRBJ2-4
TGTGCCAGCAGCGTAGGGGCCGGGGAGGGGGCGCGTGGAAACATTCAGTACTTC
CASSVGAGEGARGNIQYF
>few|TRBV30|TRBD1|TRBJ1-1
TGTGCCTGGAGCCAAACAGGGGGCACTGAAGCTTTCTTT
CAWSQTGGTEAFF
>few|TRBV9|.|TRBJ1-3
TGTGCCAGCAGCGGCCCCCGGGACAAGCCCAACACCATATATTTT
CASSGPRDKPNTIYF
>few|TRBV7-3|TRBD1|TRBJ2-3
TGTGCCAGCAGCCCCACCCCCTCCGGGACAGGGGTGTGTTTT
CASSPTPSGTGVCF
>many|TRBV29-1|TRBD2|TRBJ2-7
TGCAGCGTAACCGGGACTAGCAATTACGAGCAGTACTTC
CSVTGTSNYEQYF
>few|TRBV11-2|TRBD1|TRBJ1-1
TGTGCCAGCAGTTCACAGGGGGACACTGAAGCTTTCTTT
CASSSQGDTEAFF
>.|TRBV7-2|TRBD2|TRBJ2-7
TGTGCCAGCAGTCCGACTAGCGGGAGAACCTACGAGCAGTACTTC
CASSPTSGRTYEQYF
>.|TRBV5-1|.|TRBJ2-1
TGCGCCAGCAGCTTGGCCTTAGGGATAAGGGAGCAGTTCTTC
CASSLALGIREQFF
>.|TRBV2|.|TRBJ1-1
TGTGCCAGCGCGGTTAAGATGAACACTGAAGCTTTCTTT
CASAVKMNTEAFF
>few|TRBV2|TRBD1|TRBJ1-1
TGTGCCAGCAGTGAGGAGGGGGCGGGCACTGAAGCTTTCTTT
CASSEEGAGTEAFF
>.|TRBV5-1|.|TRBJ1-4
TGCGCCAGCAGCTTGGGCTCTCAGACGGGAGGAGAAAAACTGTTTTTT
CASSLGSQTGGEKLFF
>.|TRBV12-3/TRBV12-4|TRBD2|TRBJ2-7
TGTGCCAGCAGGACCGGGACTAGCATCTACGAGCAGTACTTC
CASRTGTSIYEQYF
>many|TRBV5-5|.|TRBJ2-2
TGTGCCAGCAGCTTGGAAGTTTCCGGGGAGCTGTTTTTT
CASSLEVSGELFF
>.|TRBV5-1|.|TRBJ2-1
TGCGCCAGCAGCCCGACCGGGACCCTCCAAGGCAATGAGCAGTTCTTC
CASSPTGTLQGNEQFF
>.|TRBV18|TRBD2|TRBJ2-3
TGTGCCAGCTCACCACCCTTAGCGGGAGCCGTCACAGAAACGCAGTATTTT
CASSPPLAGAVTETQYF
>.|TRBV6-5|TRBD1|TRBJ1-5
TGTGCCAGCAGTTTAGGGACAGGGGTTTTTCAGCCCCAGCATTTT
CASSLGTGVFQPQHF
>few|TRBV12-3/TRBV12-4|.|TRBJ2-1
TGTGCCAGCAGTTCCCCCCTACTAAATGAGCAGTTCTTC
CASSSPLLNEQFF
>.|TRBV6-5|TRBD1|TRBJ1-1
TGTGCCAGCAGTTACTCCCGGGACAGGAGAGTAACTGAAGCTTTCTTT
CASSYSRDRRVTEAFF
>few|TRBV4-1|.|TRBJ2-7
TGCGCCAGCAGCCAAGTTTCGAACTACGAGCAGTACTTC
CASSQVSNYEQYF
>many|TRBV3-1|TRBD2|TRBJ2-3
TGTGCCAGCAGCCGACTAGCGGGGGGACCCACAGATACGCAGTATTTT
CASSRLAGGPTDTQYF
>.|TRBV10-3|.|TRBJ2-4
TGTGCCATCAGTGAGTCAGGCGGGGTGGGAAACATTCAGTACTTC
CAISESGGVGNIQYF
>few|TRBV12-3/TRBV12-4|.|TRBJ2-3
TGTGCCAGCAGTCCTACTGGTACATATAGCACAGATACGCAGTATTTT
CASSPTGTYSTDTQYF
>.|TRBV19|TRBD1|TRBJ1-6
TGTGCCAGTAGTACGACAGGGAAGAATTCACCCCTCCACTTT
CASSTTGKNSPLHF
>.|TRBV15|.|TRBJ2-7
TGTGCCACCAGCAGAGAATTTAATAGGCTCTCCTACGAGCAGTACTTC
CATSREFNRLSYEQYF
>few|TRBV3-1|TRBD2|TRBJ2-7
TGTGCCAGCAGCCAAGAAACTAGCGGGGGGAAGAAGTACGAGCAGTACTTC
CASSQETSGGKKYEQYF
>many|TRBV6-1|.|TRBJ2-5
TGTGCCAGCAGGACGGAGGAGACCCAGTACTTC
CASRTEETQYF
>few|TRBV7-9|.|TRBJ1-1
TGTGCCAGCAGCTTAGGGTTTTCGATGAACACTGAAGCTTTCTTT
CASSLGFSMNTEAFF
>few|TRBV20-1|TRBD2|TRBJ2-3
TGCAGTGCTAGAGATCTGCCTAGCGGATTAGATACGCAGTATTTT
CSARDLPSGLDTQYF
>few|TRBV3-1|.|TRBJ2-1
TGTGCCAGCGCCGCCGGGCCGGGACTCAGCAATGAGCAGTTCTTC
CASAAGPGLSNEQFF
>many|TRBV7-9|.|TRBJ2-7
TGTGCCAGCAGCAACGGTATTAACGAGCAGTACTTC
CASSNGINEQYF
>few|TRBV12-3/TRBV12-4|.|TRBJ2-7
TGTGCCAGCAGTTTTTCTACGAGGCAGTACTTC
CASSFSTRQYF
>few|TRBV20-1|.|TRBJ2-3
TGCAGTGCCGCCGGGACCCAGAAGGTGGATACGCAGTATTTT
CSAAGTQKVDTQYF
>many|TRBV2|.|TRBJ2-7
TGTGCCAGCAGTGATGGCAGGGGCCTCTACGAGCAGTACTTC
CASSDGRGLYEQYF
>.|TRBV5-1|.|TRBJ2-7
TGCGCCAGCAGCTTAATGGCAGACTACGAGCAGTACTTC
CASSLMADYEQYF
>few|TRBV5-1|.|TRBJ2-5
TGCGCCAGCAGCGTGACTGGGACCGAAGAGACCCAGTACTTC
CASSVTGTEETQYF
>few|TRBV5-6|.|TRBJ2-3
TGTGCCAGCAGCTTGGCCAGTTCGGTGATCGGAGATACGCAGTATTTT
CASSLASSVIGDTQYF
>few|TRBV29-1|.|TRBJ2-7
TGCAGCGTGGCAGGGCGGCAAACCTACGAGCAGTACTTC
CSVAGRQTYEQYF
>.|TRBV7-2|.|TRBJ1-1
TGTGCCAGCAGCTTAGATGGGAGCACTGAAGCTTTCTTT
CASSLDGSTEAFF